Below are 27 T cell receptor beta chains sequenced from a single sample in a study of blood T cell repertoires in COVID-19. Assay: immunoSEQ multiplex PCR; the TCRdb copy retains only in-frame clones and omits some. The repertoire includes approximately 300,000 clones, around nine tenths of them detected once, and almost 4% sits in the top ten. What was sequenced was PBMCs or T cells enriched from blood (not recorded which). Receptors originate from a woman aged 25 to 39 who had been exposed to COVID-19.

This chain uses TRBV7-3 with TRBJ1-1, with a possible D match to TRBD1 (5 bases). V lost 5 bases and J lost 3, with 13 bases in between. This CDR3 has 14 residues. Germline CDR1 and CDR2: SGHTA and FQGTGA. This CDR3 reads CASSMRREDTEAFF. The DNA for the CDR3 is TGTGCCAGCAGCATGCGCAGGGAGGACACTGAAGCTTTCTTT.

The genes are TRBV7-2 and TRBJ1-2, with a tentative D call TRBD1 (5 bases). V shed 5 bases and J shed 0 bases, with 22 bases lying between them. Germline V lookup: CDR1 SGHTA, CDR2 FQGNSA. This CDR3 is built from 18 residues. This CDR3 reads CASSLTFGDFIANYGYTF. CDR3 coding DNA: TGTGCCAGCAGCCTCACCTTTGGGGACTTCATAGCTAACTATGGCTACACCTTC.

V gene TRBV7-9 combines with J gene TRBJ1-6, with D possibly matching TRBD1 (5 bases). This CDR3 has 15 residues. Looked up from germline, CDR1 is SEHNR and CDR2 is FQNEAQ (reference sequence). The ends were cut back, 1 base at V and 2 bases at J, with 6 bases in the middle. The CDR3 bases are TGTGCCAGCAGCTTAGTGACAGCCTATAATTCACCCCTCCACTTT. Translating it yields CASSLVTAYNSPLHF.

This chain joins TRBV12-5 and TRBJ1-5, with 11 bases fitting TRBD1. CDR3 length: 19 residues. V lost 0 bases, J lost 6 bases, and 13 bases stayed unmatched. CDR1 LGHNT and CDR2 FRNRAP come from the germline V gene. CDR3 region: CASGLVKVTDRGPFQPQHF. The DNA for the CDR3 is TGTGCTAGTGGTTTGGTAAAGGTTACGGACAGGGGGCCGTTTCAGCCCCAGCATTTT.

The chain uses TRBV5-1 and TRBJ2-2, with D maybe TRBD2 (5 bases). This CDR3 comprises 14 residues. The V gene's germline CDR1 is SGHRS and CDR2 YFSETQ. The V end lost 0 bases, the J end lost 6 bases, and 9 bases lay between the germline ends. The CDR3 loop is CASSLGNGAGELFF. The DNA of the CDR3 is TGCGCCAGCAGCTTGGGGAACGGGGCCGGGGAGCTGTTTTTT.

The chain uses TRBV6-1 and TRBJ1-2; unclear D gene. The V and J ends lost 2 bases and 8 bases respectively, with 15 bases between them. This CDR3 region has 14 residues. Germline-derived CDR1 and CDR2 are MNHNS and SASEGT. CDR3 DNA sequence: TGTGCCAGCAGTGAAAGGATTACCGGGAGGGGCTACACCTTC. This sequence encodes CASSERITGRGYTF.

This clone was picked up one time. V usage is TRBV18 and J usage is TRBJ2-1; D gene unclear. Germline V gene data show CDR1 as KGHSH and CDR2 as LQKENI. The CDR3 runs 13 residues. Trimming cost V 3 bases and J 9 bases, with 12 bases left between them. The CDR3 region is CASSPSQHIEQFF. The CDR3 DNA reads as TGTGCCAGCTCACCGTCACAGCACATTGAGCAGTTCTTC.

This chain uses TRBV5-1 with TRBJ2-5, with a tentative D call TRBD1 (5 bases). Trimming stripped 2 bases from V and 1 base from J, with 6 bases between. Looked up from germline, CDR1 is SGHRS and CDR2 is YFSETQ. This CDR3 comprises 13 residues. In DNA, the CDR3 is TGCGCCAGCAGCTTCAGGGCCCAAGAGACCCAGTACTTC. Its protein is CASSFRAQETQYF.

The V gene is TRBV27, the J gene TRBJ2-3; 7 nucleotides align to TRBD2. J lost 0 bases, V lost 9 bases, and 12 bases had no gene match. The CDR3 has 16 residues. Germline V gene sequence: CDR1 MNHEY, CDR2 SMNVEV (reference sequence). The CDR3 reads CASRLYWGGSTDTQYF. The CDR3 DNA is TGTGCCAGTCGCCTTTATTGGGGGGGGAGCACAGATACGCAGTATTTT.

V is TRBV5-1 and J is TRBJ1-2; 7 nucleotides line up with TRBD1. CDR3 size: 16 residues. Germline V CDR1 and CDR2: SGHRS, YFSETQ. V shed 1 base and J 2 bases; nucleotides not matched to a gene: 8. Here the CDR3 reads CASSLSPKGANYGYTF. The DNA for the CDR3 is TGCGCCAGCAGCTTGAGCCCCAAGGGGGCGAACTATGGCTACACCTTC.

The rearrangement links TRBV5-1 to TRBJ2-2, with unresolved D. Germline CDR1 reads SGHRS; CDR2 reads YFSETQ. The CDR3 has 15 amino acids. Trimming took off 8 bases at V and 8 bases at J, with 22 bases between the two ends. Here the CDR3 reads CASRPSRRGRGELFF. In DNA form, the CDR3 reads TGCGCCAGTAGGCCTTCTCGACGAGGCCGAGGGGAGCTGTTTTTT.

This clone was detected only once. CDR3 in DNA: TGTGCCAGCAGCTGGGACGGGGGTATCTACGAGCAGTACTTC. Its protein product is CASSWDGGIYEQYF. This chain links TRBV11-2 with TRBJ2-7; perhaps TRBD2 as D (6 bases). In germline, CDR1 is SGHAT, CDR2 FQNNGV. The V and J ends lost 4 bases and 3 bases respectively, with 13 bases between them. The CDR3 has 14 residues.

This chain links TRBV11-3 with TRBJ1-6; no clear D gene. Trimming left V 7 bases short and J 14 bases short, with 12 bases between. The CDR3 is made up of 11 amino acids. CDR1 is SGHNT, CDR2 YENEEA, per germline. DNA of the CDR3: TGTGCCAGCAAGCCGGAAGAGGCCCTCCACTTT. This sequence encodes CASKPEEALHF.

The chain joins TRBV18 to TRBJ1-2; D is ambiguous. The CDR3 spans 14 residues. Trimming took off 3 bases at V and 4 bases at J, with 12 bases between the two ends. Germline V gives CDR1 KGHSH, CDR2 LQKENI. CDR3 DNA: TGTGCCAGCTCACCCCACCCAGAGGGCTATGGCTACACCTTC. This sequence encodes CASSPHPEGYGYTF. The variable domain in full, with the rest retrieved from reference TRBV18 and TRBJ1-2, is NAGVMQNPRHLVRRRGQEARLRCSPMKGHSHVYWYRQLPEEGLKFMVYLQKENIIDESGMPKERFSAEFPKEGPSILRIQQVVRGDSAAYFCASSPHPEGYGYTFGSGTRLTVV.

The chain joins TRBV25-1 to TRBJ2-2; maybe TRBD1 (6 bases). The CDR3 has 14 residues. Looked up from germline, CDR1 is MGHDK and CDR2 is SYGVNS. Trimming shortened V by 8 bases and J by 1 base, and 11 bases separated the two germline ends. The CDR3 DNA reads TGTGCCAGCCGTGGACAGCAGAACACCGGGGAGCTGTTTTTT. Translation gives CASRGQQNTGELFF.

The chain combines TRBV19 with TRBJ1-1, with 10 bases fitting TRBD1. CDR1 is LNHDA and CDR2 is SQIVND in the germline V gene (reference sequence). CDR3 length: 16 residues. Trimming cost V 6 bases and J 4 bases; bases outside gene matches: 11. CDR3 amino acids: CASRKYYGQGGTEAFF. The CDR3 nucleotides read TGTGCCAGTAGGAAGTACTACGGACAGGGGGGCACTGAAGCTTTCTTT.

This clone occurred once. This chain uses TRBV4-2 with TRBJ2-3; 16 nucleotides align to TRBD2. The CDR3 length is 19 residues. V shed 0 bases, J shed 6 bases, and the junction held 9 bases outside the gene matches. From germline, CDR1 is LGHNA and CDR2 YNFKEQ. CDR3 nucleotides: TGTGCCAGCAGCCAAGATTACGGGACTAGCGGGGGGGCAGGGGATACGCAGTATTTT. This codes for CASSQDYGTSGGAGDTQYF.

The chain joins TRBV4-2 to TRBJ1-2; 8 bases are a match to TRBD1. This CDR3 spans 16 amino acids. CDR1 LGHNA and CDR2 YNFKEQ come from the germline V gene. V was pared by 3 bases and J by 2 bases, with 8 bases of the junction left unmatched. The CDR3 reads CASSQVIGQGNYGYTF. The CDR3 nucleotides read TGTGCCAGCAGCCAGGTTATTGGACAGGGAAACTATGGCTACACCTTC.

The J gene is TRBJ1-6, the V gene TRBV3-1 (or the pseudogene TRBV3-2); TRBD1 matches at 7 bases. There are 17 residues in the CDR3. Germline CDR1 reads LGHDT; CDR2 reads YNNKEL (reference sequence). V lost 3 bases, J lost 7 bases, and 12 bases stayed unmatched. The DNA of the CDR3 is TGTGCCAGCAGCCAGGAGTATACGGCAGGGGGGAATTCACCCCTCCACTTT. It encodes CASSQEYTAGGNSPLHF.

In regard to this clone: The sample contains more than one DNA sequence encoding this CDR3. CDR3 region: CAISVRNTEAFF. DNA of the CDR3: TGTGCCATCAGTGTCCGGAACACTGAAGCTTTCTTT. The V call is TRBV10-3, the J call TRBJ1-1; no clear D gene. The CDR3 runs to 12 residues. Trimming removed 4 bases from V and 1 base from J, with 4 bases in between. Germline CDR1 reads ENHRY; CDR2 reads SYGVKD.

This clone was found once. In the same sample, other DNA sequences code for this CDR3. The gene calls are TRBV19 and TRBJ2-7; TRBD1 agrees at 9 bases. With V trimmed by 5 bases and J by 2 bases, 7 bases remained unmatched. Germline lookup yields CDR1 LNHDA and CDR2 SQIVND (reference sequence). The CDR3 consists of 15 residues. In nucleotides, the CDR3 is TGTGCCAGTAGTGCGGGACAGGGCCCCGCCTACGAGCAGTACTTC. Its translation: CASSAGQGPAYEQYF.

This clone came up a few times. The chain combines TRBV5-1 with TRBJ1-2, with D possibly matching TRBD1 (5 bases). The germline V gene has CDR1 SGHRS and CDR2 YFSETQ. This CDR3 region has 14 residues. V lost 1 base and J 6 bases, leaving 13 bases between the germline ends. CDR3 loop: CASSLRGTGDGYTF. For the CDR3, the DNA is TGCGCCAGCAGCTTGCGGGGTACGGGGGATGGCTACACCTTC.

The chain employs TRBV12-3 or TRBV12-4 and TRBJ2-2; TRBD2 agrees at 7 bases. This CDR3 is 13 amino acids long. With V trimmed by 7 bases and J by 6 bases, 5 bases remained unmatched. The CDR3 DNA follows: TGTGCCAGCACCTTGGGGGGGGCCGGGGAGCTGTTTTTT. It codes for CASTLGGAGELFF.

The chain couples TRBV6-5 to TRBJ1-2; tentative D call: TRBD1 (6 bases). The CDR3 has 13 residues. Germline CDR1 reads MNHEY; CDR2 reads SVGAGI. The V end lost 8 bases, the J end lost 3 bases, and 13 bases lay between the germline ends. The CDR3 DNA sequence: TGTGCCAGCCAAAACGCAGGGGACTATGGCTACACCTTC. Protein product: CASQNAGDYGYTF.

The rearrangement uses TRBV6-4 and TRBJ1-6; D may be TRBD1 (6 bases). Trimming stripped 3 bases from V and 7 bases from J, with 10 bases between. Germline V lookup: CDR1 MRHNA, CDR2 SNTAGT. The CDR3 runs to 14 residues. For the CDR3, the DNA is TGTGCCAGCAGTGAGGGGGCCGGGAATTCACCCCTCCACTTT. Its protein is CASSEGAGNSPLHF.

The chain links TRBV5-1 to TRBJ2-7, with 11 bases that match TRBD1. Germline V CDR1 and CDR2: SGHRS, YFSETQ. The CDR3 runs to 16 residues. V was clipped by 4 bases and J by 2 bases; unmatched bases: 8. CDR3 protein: CASSPGQGAWTYEQYF. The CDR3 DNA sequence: TGCGCCAGCAGCCCAGGACAGGGGGCCTGGACCTACGAGCAGTACTTC. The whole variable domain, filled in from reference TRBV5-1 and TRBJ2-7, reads KAGVTQTPRYLIKTRGQQVTLSCSPISGHRSVSWYQQTPGQGLQFLFEYFSETQRNKGNFPGRFSGRQFSNSRSEMNVSTLELGDSALYLCASSPGQGAWTYEQYFGPGTRLTVT.

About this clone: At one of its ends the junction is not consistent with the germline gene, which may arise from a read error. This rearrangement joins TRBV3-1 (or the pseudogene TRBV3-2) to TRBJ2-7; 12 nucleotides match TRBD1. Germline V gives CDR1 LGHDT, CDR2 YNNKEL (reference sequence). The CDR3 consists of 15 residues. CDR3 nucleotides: TGTGCCAGCAGCCAGCCGGGACAGGGGGCACCAATTGTACGCTTC. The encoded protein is CASSQPGQGAPIVRF.